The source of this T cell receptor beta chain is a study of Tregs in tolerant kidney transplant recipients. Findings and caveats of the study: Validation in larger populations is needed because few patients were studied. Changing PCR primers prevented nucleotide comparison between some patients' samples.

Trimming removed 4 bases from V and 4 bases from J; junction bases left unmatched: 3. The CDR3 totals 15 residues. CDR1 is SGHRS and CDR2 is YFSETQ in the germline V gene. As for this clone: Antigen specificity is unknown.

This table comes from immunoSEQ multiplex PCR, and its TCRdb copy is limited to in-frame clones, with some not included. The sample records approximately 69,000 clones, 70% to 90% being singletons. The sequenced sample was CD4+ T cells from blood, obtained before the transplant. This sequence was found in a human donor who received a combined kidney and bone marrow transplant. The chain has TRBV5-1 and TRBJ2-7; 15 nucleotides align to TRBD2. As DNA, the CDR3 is TGCGCCAGCAGCCCAGGGACTAGCGGGAGGTACGAGCAGTACTTC. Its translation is CASSPGTSGRYEQYF.